The following is a T cell receptor beta chain sequence with its context. TCRdb reprocessed the RT-PCR reads with MiXCR, giving one entry per CDR3 protein. Here the sample spans just under 250,000 distinct CDR3 sequences, more than 10% being singletons. Trimming at V came to 11 bases and at J to 7 bases, leaving 7 bases not matched to a gene. The CDR3 spans 12 residues. Germline CDR1 reads SNHLY; CDR2 reads FYNNEI. These data are taken from a study of response to subunit inactivated influenza vaccine. V is TRBV2 and J is TRBJ2-1; 8 bases agree with TRBD2. This TCR derives from a man aged 50 to 59 who received an inactivated influenza vaccine. The material was non-naive T cells sorted from PBMCs, obtained around 14 days before vaccination. The CDR3 reads CAGGLEINEQFF. DNA for the CDR3: TGTGCCGGGGGACTAGAGATAAATGAGCAGTTCTTC.